This T cell receptor beta chain was recorded in a study of cytomegalovirus exposure and HLA in healthy donors. The germline V and J ends were trimmed by 6 bases and 4 bases, with 13 bases remaining between them. The CDR3 extends over 14 amino acids. Germline V gene sequence: CDR1 MNHEY, CDR2 SVGAGI. Primers: 60 Vbeta forward and 13 Jbeta reverse. Some clones are missing from TCRdb's copy, which holds only in-frame ones; the method was immunoSEQ multiplex PCR. This table has about 150,000 clones, more than 70% appearing once. This TCR was sampled from a male donor in good health and CMV-seropositive. What was sequenced was PBMCs. This chain links TRBV6-5 with TRBJ1-3; D perhaps matches TRBD1 (6 bases). In nucleotides, the CDR3 is TGTGCCAGCAGGCTAACAGGGCTGGGAAACACCATATATTTT. This translates into CASRLTGLGNTIYF.